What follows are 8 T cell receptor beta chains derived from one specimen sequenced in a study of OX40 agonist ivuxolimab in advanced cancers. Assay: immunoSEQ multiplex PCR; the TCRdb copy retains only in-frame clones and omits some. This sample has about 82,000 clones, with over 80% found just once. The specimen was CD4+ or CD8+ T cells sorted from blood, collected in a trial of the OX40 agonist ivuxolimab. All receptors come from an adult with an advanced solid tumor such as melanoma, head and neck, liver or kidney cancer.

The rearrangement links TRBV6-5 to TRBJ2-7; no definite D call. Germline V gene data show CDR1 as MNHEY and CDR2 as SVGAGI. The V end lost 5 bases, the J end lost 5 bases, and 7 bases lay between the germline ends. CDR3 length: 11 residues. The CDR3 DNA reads TGTGCCAGCAGTCAATCTCACGAGCAGTACTTC. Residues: CASSQSHEQYF.

DNA for the CDR3: TGTGCCAGCAGTGAACTAGGCAGTGGCACAGATACGCAGTATTTT. Translation gives CASSELGSGTDTQYF. The chain recombines TRBV2 with TRBJ2-3, with D unresolved. V shed 2 bases and J shed 1 base, with 10 bases lying between them. Germline V lookup: CDR1 SNHLY, CDR2 FYNNEI. The CDR3 is made up of 15 amino acids.

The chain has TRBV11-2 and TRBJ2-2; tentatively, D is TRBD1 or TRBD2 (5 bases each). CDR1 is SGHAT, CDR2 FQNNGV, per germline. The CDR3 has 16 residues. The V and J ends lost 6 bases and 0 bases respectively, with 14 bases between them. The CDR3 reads CASRFGAGTNTGELFF. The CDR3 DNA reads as TGTGCCAGCAGGTTCGGGGCCGGGACGAACACCGGGGAGCTGTTTTTT.

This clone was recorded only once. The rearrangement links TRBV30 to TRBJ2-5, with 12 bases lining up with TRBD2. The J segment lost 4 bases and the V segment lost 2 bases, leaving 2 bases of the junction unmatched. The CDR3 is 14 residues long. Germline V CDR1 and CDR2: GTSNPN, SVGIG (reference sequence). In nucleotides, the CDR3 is TGTGCCTGGAGTAAGGGACTAGCGGGAGAGACCCAGTACTTC. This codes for CAWSKGLAGETQYF.

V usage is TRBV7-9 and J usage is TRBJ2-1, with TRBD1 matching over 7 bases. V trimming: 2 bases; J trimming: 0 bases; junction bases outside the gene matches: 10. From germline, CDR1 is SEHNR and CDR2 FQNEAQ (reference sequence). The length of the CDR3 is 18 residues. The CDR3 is CASSLLRGLRGSYNEQFF. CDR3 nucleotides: TGTGCCAGCAGCTTATTGAGGGGGCTCAGAGGCTCCTACAATGAGCAGTTCTTC.

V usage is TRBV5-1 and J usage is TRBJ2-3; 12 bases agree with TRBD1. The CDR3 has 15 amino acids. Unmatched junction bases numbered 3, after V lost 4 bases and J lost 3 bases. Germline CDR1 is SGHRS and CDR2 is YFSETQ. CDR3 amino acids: CASSLGQGATDTQYF. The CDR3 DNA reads TGCGCCAGCAGCCTGGGACAGGGGGCAACAGATACGCAGTATTTT. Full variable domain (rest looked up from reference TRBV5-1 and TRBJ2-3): KAGVTQTPRYLIKTRGQQVTLSCSPISGHRSVSWYQQTPGQGLQFLFEYFSETQRNKGNFPGRFSGRQFSNSRSEMNVSTLELGDSALYLCASSLGQGATDTQYFGPGTRLTVL.

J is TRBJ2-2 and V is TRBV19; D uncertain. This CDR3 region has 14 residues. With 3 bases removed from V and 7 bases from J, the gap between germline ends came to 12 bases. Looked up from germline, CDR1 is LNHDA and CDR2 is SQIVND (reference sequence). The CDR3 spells CASSIGPTVGELFF. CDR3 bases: TGTGCCAGTAGTATCGGGCCAACCGTCGGGGAGCTGTTTTTT.

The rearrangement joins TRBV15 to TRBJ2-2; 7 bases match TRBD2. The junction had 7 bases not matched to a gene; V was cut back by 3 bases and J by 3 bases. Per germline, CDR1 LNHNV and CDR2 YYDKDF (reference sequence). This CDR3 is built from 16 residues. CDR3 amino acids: CATSRVWREHTGELFF. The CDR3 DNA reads TGTGCCACCAGCAGGGTCTGGCGGGAGCACACCGGGGAGCTGTTTTTT. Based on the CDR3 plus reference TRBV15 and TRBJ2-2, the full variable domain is DAMVIQNPRYQVTQFGKPVTLSCSQTLNHNVMYWYQQKSSQAPKLLFHYYDKDFNNEADTPDNFQSRRPNTSFCFLDIRSPGLGDTAMYLCATSRVWREHTGELFFGEGSRLTVL.